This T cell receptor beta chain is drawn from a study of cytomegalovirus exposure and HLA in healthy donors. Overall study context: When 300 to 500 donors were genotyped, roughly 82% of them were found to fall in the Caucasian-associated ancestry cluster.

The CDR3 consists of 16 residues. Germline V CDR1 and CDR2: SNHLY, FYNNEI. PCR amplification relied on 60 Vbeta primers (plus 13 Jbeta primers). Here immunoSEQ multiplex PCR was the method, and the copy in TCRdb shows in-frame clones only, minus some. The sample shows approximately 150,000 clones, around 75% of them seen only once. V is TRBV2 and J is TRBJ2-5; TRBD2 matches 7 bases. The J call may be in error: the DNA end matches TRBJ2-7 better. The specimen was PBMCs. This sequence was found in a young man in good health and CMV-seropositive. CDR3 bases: TGTGCCAGCAGTGACGGCCCTAGCGGAATCTCCTACGAGCAGTACTTC. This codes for CASSDGPSGISYEQYF.